Listed below are T cell receptor beta chains from one sample, sequenced in a study of cytomegalovirus exposure and HLA in healthy donors. The assay was immunoSEQ multiplex PCR, and TCRdb's table has in-frame clones only and misses some. The sample shows fewer than 120,000 clones, 86% of them seen only once. The sequencing input was PBMCs. These receptors all come from a man in his forties or fifties in good health and CMV-seronegative. The CDR3 runs from the conserved cysteine through the conserved F or W. A D gene is named only where the DNA matches it firmly. Rows give clone size only sometimes, using once, few, many, or a class for an expanded clone.

j_gene	abundance	d_gene	v_gene	CDR3aa	CDR3nt
TRBJ2-2	NA	NA	TRBV10-3	CAISAGNTGELFF	TGTGCCATCAGTGCAGGGAATACCGGGGAGCTGTTTTTT
TRBJ2-3	NA	NA	TRBV5-1	CASSLGRTSTDTQYF	TGCGCCAGCAGCTTGGGCCGGACTAGCACAGATACGCAGTATTTT
TRBJ1-2	NA	TRBD1	TRBV4-2	CASSQNTGTGSDGYTF	TGTGCCAGCAGCCAGAATACCGGGACAGGATCAGATGGCTACACCTTC
TRBJ1-4	NA	TRBD1	TRBV7-9	CASSRDRGREKLFF	TGTGCCAGCAGCCGGGACAGGGGGAGAGAAAAACTGTTTTTT
TRBJ2-7	NA	NA	TRBV18	CASSDINEQYF	TGTGCCAGCTCTGACATAAACGAGCAGTACTTC
TRBJ2-7	NA	TRBD1	TRBV7-2	CASCRDRGPYEQYF	TGTGCCAGCTGCCGGGACAGGGGCCCCTACGAGCAGTACTTC
TRBJ1-1	NA	TRBD1	TRBV29-1	CSVGRDRGLNTEAFF	TGCAGCGTGGGCCGGGACAGGGGGTTGAACACTGAAGCTTTCTTT
TRBJ2-3	NA	TRBD1	TRBV9	CASSVEGTGRDTQYF	TGTGCCAGCAGCGTAGAAGGGACAGGCCGGGATACGCAGTATTTT
TRBJ1-5	NA	NA	TRBV18	CASSSKDSQPQHF	TGTGCCAGCTCTTCGAAGGACAGTCAGCCCCAGCATTTT
TRBJ2-2	NA	TRBD2	TRBV5-1	CASSLGRTSVAGELFF	TGCGCCAGCAGTTTAGGCAGGACTAGCGTAGCCGGGGAGCTGTTTTTT
TRBJ2-5	NA	NA	TRBV5-4	CASSPGLETQYF	TGTGCCAGCAGCCCGGGGTTGGAGACCCAGTACTTC
TRBJ2-7	NA	NA	TRBV30	CAWSVSLPGNEQYF	TGTGCCTGGAGTGTATCCCTCCCAGGTAACGAGCAGTACTTC
TRBJ1-1	NA	TRBD1	TRBV6-1	CASTQRDREAFF	TGTGCCAGCACTCAAAGGGACAGAGAAGCTTTCTTT
TRBJ1-1	NA	TRBD1	TRBV9	CASSKGQGASTEAFF	TGTGCCAGCAGCAAGGGACAGGGGGCGTCCACTGAAGCTTTCTTT
TRBJ2-3	NA	TRBD1	TRBV5-8	CASSQGDIGTDTQYF	TGTGCCAGCAGCCAGGGGGATATCGGCACAGATACGCAGTATTTT
TRBJ2-7	NA	NA	TRBV28	CASSTGGVYEQYF	TGTGCCAGCAGTACCGGCGGGGTCTACGAGCAGTACTTC
TRBJ1-1	NA	NA	TRBV6-5	CASSYWGAEAFF	TGTGCCAGCAGTTACTGGGGGGCTGAAGCTTTCTTT
TRBJ2-5	NA	NA	TRBV2	CASSGNSQETQYF	TGTGCCAGCAGTGGCAACAGCCAAGAGACCCAGTACTTC
TRBJ1-2	NA	NA	TRBV4-3	CASSQAQVGYGYTF	TGCGCCAGCAGCCAAGCTCAGGTTGGCTATGGCTACACCTTC
TRBJ2-7	NA	NA	TRBV27	CASSYRSYEQYF	TGTGCCAGCAGTTACAGATCCTACGAGCAGTACTTC
TRBJ2-2	NA	TRBD1	TRBV29-1	CSVGTGGTGELFF	TGCAGCGTCGGGACAGGGGGCACCGGGGAGCTGTTTTTT
TRBJ1-5	NA	NA	TRBV28	CASSFPSNQPQHF	TGTGCCAGCAGTTTTCCGAGCAATCAGCCCCAGCATTTT
TRBJ1-3	NA	NA	TRBV30	CAWKRADIGNTIYF	TGTGCCTGGAAGAGGGCGGATATTGGAAACACCATATATTTT
TRBJ1-5	NA	NA	TRBV2	CASSEVGAKYQPQHF	TGTGCCAGCAGTGAGGTGGGGGCAAAGTATCAGCCCCAGCATTTT
TRBJ2-5	NA	TRBD2	TRBV5-6	CASSFGTSGGIQETQYF	TGTGCCAGCAGCTTTGGGACTAGCGGGGGGATACAAGAGACCCAGTACTTC
TRBJ2-3	NA	TRBD1	TRBV2	CASRETGVADTQYF	TGTGCCAGCAGGGAGACAGGGGTGGCAGATACGCAGTATTTT
TRBJ2-5	NA	NA	TRBV6-1	CASIRETQYF	TGTGCCAGCATTCGAGAGACCCAGTACTTC
TRBJ1-1	NA	NA	TRBV2	CASRQEVNTEAFF	TGTGCCAGCAGACAAGAGGTGAACACTGAAGCTTTCTTT
TRBJ2-5	once	NA	TRBV5-1	CASSLEIAETQYF	TGCGCCAGCAGCTTGGAAATCGCGGAGACCCAGTACTTC
TRBJ1-1	NA	TRBD1	TRBV7-9	CASSLSDRGSTEAFF	TGTGCCAGCAGCTTATCGGACAGGGGTTCCACTGAAGCTTTCTTT
TRBJ1-6	NA	NA	TRBV27	CASSPKGKGSPSSYNSPLHF	TGTGCCAGCAGCCCCAAGGGGAAGGGTAGTCCAAGCTCCTATAATTCACCCCTCCACTTT
TRBJ1-2	NA	NA	TRBV19	CASSVTGRDLSPYGYTF	TGTGCCAGTAGTGTCACAGGGAGGGACCTTAGTCCCTATGGCTACACCTTC
TRBJ1-3	NA	NA	TRBV7-9	CASSSQGGSGNTIYF	TGTGCCAGCAGCTCGCAAGGGGGCTCTGGAAACACCATATATTTT
TRBJ1-2	NA	NA	TRBV2	CAFPGRGSGYTF	TGTGCCTTCCCGGGCAGGGGAAGCGGCTACACCTTC
TRBJ2-1	NA	TRBD1	TRBV2	CASSEDRGPGGNEQFF	TGTGCCAGCAGTGAGGACAGGGGCCCGGGAGGCAATGAGCAGTTCTTC
TRBJ1-5	NA	TRBD1	TRBV6-5	CASSRQGSNQPQHF	TGTGCCAGCAGTCGACAGGGTAGCAATCAGCCCCAGCATTTT
TRBJ1-2	NA	NA	TRBV6-5	CASSLPGGRSYTF	TGTGCCAGCAGTCTACCGGGGGGTAGGAGCTACACCTTC
TRBJ2-5	NA	NA	TRBV7-8	CASSSQETQYF	TGTGCCAGCAGCTCGCAGGAGACCCAGTACTTC
TRBJ1-5	NA	NA	TRBV5-8	CASSPTIGGNQPQHF	TGTGCCAGCAGCCCAACAATCGGGGGGAATCAGCCCCAGCATTTT
TRBJ1-6	NA	NA	TRBV5-1	CASSLGSVSQSPLHF	TGCGCCAGCAGCTTGGGGTCGGTGTCTCAATCACCCCTCCACTTT
TRBJ2-1	NA	NA	TRBV2	CASSESRGHEQFF	TGTGCCAGCAGTGAATCCAGAGGGCATGAGCAGTTCTTC